The clone carrying this T cell receptor (beta chain) was observed a few times. The antigen remains undetermined. It is likely a read error: a sequence one base away is far more abundant. In the same sample, other DNA sequences code for this CDR3. This CDR3 is built from 14 residues. Germline assignment: CDR1 SGHRS and CDR2 YFSETQ. The data were obtained in a study of radiotherapy plus CTLA-4 blockade in lung cancer. At the level of the study: Among all patients, roughly 19% showed objective responses, while roughly 31% had disease control. Study outcomes and limitations: Alongside interferon-beta, early blood T cell clone dynamics were reportedly the best predictor of response.

Profiled with immunoSEQ multiplex PCR; TCRdb holds only in-frame clones, not every one. Among about 70,000 clones listed, around 76% were seen once. The TCR sequence derives from a human donor with non-small cell lung cancer whose response to radiotherapy plus ipilimumab could not be evaluated. Some clones in this sample may be carry-over from other donors' samples. Sequenced material: peripheral blood, taken from a patient treated with radiotherapy plus ipilimumab. This chain joins TRBV5-1 and TRBJ2-2, with D maybe TRBD2 (6 bases). The CDR3, as DNA: TGTGCCAGCAGCTTGGAGGGGCGCGACGGGGAGCTGTTTTTT. Translating it yields CASSLEGRDGELFF.